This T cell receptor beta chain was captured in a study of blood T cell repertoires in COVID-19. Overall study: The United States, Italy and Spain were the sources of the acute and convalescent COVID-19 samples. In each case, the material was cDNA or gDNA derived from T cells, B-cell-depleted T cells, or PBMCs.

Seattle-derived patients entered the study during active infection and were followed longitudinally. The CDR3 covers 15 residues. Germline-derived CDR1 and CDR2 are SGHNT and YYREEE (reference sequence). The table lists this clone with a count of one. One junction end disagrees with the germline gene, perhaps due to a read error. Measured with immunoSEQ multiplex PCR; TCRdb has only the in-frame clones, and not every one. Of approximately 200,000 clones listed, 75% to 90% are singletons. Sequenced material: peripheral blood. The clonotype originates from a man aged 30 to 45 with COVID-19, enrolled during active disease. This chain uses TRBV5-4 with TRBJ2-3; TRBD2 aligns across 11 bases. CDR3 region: CASSETSGSRDTQYF. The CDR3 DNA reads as TGTGCCAGCAGCGAAACTAGCGGGAGCAGAGATACGCAGTATTTT. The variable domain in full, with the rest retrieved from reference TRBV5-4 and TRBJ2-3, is ETGVTQSPTHLIKTRGQQVTLRCSSQSGHNTVSWYQQALGQGPQFIFQYYREEENGRGNFPPRFSGLQFPNYSSELNVNALELDDSALYLCASSETSGSRDTQYFGPGTRLTVL.